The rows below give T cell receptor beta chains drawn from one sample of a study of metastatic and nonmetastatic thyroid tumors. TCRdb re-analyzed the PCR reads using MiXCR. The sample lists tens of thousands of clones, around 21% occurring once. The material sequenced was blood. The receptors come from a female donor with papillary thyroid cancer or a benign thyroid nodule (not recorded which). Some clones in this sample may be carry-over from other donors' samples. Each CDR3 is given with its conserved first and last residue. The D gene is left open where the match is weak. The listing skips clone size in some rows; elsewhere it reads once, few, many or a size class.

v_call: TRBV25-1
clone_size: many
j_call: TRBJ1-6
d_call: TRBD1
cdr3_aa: CASSHRDRNSPLHF
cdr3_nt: TGTGCCAGCAGTCACCGGGACAGGAATTCACCCCTCCACTTT

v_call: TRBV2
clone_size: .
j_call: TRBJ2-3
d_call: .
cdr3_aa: CASSLTILITDTQYF
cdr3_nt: TGTGCCAGCAGTTTAACTATACTCATAACAGATACGCAGTATTTT

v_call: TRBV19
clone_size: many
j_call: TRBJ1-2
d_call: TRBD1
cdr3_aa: CASSIRTGGTGYTF
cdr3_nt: TGTGCCAGTAGTATCCGGACAGGGGGAACTGGCTACACCTTC

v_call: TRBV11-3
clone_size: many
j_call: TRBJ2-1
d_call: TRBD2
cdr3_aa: CASSTYTRTSGRDGEQFF
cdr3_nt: TGTGCCAGCAGCACTTACACTCGGACTAGCGGGAGGGACGGTGAGCAGTTCTTC

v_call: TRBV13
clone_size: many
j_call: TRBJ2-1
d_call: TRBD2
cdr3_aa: CASSLNPPSGAPGEQFF
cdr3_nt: TGTGCCAGCAGCTTAAATCCCCCTAGCGGGGCGCCGGGTGAGCAGTTCTTC

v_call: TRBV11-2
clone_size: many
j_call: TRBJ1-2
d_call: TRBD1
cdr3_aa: CASRRTGDYGYTF
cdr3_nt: TGTGCCAGCAGGAGGACAGGGGACTATGGCTACACCTTC

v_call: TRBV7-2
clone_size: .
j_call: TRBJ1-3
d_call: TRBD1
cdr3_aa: CASSLAATGAGNTIYF
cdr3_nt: TGTGCCAGCAGCTTAGCCGCGACAGGGGCTGGAAACACCATATATTTT

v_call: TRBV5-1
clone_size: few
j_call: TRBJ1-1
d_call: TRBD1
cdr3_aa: CASSSGQEEAFF
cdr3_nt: TGCGCCAGCAGCTCAGGACAGGAGGAGGCTTTCTTT

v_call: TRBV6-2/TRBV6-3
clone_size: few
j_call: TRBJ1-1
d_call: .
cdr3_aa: CASSYSPRGLVTEAFF
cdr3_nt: TGTGCCAGCAGTTACTCCCCTAGGGGATTAGTCACTGAAGCTTTCTTT

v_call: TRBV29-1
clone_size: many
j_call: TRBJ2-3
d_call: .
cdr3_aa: CSVEDPLADTQYF
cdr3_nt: TGCAGCGTTGAAGATCCCCTAGCGGATACGCAGTATTTT